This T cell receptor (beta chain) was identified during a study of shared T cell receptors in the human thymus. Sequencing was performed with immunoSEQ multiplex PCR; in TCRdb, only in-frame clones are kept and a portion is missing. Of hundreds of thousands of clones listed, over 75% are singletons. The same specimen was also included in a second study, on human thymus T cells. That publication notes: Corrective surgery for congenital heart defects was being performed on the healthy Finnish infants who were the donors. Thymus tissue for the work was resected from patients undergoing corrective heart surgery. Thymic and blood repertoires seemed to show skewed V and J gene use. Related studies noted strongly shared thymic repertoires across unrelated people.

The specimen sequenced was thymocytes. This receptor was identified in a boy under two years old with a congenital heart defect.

The CDR3 region is CASSWRPDNEQFF. DNA for the CDR3: TGTGCCAGCAGTTGGCGGCCTGACAATGAGCAGTTCTTC. The rearrangement joins TRBV27 to TRBJ2-1; D gene uncertain. CDR3 length: 13 amino acids. Germline CDR1 and CDR2: MNHEY and SMNVEV (reference sequence). With 4 bases removed from V and 5 bases from J, the gap between germline ends came to 9 bases.